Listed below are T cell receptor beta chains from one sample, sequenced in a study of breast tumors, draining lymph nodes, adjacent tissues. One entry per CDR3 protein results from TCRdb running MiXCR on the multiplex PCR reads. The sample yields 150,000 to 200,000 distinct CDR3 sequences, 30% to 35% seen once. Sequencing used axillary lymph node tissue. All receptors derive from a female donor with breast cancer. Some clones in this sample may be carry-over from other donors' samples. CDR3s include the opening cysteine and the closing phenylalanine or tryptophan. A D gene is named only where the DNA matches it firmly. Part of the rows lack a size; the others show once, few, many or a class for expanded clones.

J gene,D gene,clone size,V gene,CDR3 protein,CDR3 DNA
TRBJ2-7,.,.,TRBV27,CASSLKSQGYEQYF,TGTGCCAGCAGTTTGAAGTCCCAGGGCTACGAGCAGTACTTC
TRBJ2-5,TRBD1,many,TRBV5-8,CASSGTGGQETQYF,TGTGCCAGCAGCGGGACAGGGGGACAAGAGACCCAGTACTTC
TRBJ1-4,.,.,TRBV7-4,CASSRGTNEKPFF,TGTGCCAGCAGCAGGGGAACTAATGAAAAGCCGTTTTTT
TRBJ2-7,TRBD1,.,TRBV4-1,CASSQQGATYEQCF,TGCGCCAGCAGCCAACAGGGGGCAACCTACGAGCAGTGCTTC
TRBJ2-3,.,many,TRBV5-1,CASRASPDSTDTQYF,TGCGCCAGCAGGGCTAGCCCGGATAGCACAGATACGCAGTATTTT
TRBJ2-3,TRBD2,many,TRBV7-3,CASSLLTAGGADTQYF,TGTGCCAGCAGCCTCTTGACGGCGGGGGGAGCAGATACGCAGTATTTT
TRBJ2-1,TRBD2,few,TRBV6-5,CASSITPTSGTMDEQFF,TGTGCCAGCAGTATTACACCGACTAGCGGGACTATGGATGAGCAGTTCTTC
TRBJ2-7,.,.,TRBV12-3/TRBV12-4,CASRSQGSSYEQYF,TGTGCCAGCAGGAGCCAGGGGTCATCCTACGAGCAGTACTTC
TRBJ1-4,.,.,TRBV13,CASSLGTANGKLFF,TGTGCCAGCAGCTTAGGGACAGCTAATGGAAAACTGTTTTTT
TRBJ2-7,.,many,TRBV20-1,CSASSSRGYSYEQYF,TGCAGTGCTAGCAGCTCGAGGGGATACTCCTACGAGCAGTACTTC
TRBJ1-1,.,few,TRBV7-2,CASSFDTEAFF,TGTGCCAGCAGCTTCGACACTGAAGCTTTCTTT
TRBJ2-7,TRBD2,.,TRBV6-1,CASLGPRTRTWDEQYF,TGTGCCAGCCTTGGTCCCCGGACTAGGACATGGGACGAGCAGTACTTC
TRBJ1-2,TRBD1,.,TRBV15,CATSRPRDRAGNGYTF,TGTGCCACCAGCAGACCCAGGGACAGGGCAGGGAATGGCTACACCTTC
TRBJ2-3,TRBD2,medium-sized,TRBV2,CASSGLGLAGGTSTDTQYF,TGTGCCAGCAGTGGGCTAGGACTAGCGGGAGGGACCAGCACAGATACGCAGTATTTT
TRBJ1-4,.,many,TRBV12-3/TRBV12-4,CASSLEGGNEKLFF,TGTGCCAGCAGTTTAGAGGGGGGTAATGAAAAACTGTTTTTT
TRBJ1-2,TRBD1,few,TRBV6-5,CASSHGRGRGGGYTF,TGTGCCAGCAGTCACGGCAGGGGGCGCGGGGGGGGCTACACCTTC
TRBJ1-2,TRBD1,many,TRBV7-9,CASSLAQGADYGYTF,TGTGCCAGCAGCTTAGCACAGGGGGCTGACTATGGCTACACCTTC
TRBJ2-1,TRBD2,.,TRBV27,CANRLSGSSYNEQFF,TGTGCCAACAGGCTTAGCGGGAGCTCCTACAATGAGCAGTTCTTC
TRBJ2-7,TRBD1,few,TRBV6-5,CASSHGTGSYEQYF,TGTGCCAGCAGTCACGGGACAGGTTCCTACGAGCAGTACTTC
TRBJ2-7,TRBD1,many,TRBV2,CASSDPGTDYEQYF,TGTGCCAGCAGTGATCCCGGGACAGATTACGAGCAGTACTTC
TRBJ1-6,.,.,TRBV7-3,CASSSPQSSYNSPLHF,TGTGCCAGCAGTTCCCCCCAGAGCTCCTATAATTCACCCCTCCACTTT
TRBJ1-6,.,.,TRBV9,CASSVEGWSSYNSPLHF,TGTGCCAGCAGCGTAGAAGGGTGGAGCTCCTATAATTCACCCCTCCACTTT
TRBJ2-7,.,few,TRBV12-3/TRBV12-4,CASSFLGEQYF,TGTGCCAGCAGTTTCTTGGGCGAGCAGTACTTC
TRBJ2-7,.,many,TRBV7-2,CASSLALFYEQYF,TGTGCCAGCAGCTTAGCTCTATTCTACGAGCAGTACTTC
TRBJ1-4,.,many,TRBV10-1,CASSTRRGTPNEKLFF,TGCGCCAGCAGTACCCGTCGGGGGACACCTAATGAAAAACTGTTTTTT
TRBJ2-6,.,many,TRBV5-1,CASSFSGANVLTF,TGCGCCAGCAGCTTCTCTGGGGCCAACGTCCTGACTTTC
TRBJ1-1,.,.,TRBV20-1,CSAKRWGLGSFVEAFF,TGCAGTGCTAAGAGGTGGGGGCTTGGGAGTTTTGTTGAAGCTTTCTTT
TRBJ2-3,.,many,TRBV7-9,CASSSPQGFTDTQYF,TGTGCCAGCAGCTCCCCACAGGGTTTTACAGATACGCAGTATTTT
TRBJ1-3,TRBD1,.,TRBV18,CASSPPRQGLRSGNTIYF,TGTGCCAGCTCACCCCCCCGACAGGGGTTGCGCTCTGGAAACACCATATATTTT
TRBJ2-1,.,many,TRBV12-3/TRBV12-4,CASSQSNEQFF,TGTGCCAGCAGTCAGAGCAATGAGCAGTTCTTC
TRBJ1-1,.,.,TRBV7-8,CASSPQSPGLGGTEAFF,TGTGCCAGCAGCCCACAGTCCCCGGGACTAGGAGGGACTGAAGCTTTCTTT
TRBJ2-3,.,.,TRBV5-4,CASTRYRRRGTDTQYF,TGTGCCAGCACAAGGTATCGTAGGAGGGGAACAGATACGCAGTATTTT
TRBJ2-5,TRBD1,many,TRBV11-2,CASGKTGGIIQETQYF,TGTGCCAGCGGCAAGACAGGGGGTATAATCCAAGAGACCCAGTACTTC
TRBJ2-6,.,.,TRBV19,CASSIVGTGANVLTF,TGTGCCAGTAGTATAGTTGGGACAGGGGCCAACGTCCTGACTTTC
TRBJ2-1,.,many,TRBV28,CASSQPGYNEQFF,TGTGCGAGCAGCCAGCCTGGGTACAATGAGCAGTTCTTC
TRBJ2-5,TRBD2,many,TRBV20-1,CSARVSIAGGGQETQYF,TGCAGTGCTAGAGTTTCAATAGCGGGAGGGGGCCAAGAGACCCAGTACTTC
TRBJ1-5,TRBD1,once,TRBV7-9,CASSLGFRGYNNQPQHF,TGTGCCAGCAGCTTAGGGTTCAGGGGGTACAACAATCAGCCCCAGCATTTT
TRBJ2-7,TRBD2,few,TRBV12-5,CASGFVGAGGYEQYF,TGTGCTAGTGGTTTCGTAGGGGCGGGAGGCTACGAGCAGTACTTC
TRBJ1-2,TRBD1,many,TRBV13,CASSRDQGAYGYTF,TGTGCCAGCAGCCGGGACCAGGGGGCATATGGCTACACCTTC
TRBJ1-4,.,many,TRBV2,CASFSAVGYEKLFF,TGTGCCAGCTTTAGTGCGGTGGGATATGAAAAACTGTTTTTT
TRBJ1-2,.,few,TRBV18,CASSPPLHGGANYGYTF,TGTGCCAGCTCACCACCTCTCCACGGGGGCGCTAACTATGGCTACACCTTC
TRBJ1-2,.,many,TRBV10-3,CAISEGEGYGYTF,TGTGCCATCAGTGAAGGAGAGGGGTATGGCTACACCTTC
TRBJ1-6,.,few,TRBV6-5,CASSHSAGTSSYNSPLHF,TGTGCCAGCAGTCACTCGGCGGGGACAAGCTCCTATAATTCACCCCTCCACTTT
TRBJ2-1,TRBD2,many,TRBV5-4,CASSPTTGTSVRGGFF,TGTGCCAGCAGCCCGACGACAGGGACTAGCGTGAGGGGGGGGTTCTTC
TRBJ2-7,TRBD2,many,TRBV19,CASRTSGGTYEQYF,TGTGCCAGTAGGACTAGCGGGGGGACCTACGAGCAGTACTTC
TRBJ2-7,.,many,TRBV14,CASSQVGYEQYF,TGTGCCAGCAGCCAAGTCGGCTACGAGCAGTACTTC
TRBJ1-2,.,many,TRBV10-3,CAISEVQVANYGYTF,TGTGCCATCAGTGAGGTCCAGGTCGCTAACTATGGCTACACCTTC
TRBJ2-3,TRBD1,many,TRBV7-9,CASSLPLTGLDTQYF,TGTGCCAGCAGCCTACCCCTGACAGGGTTGGATACGCAGTATTTT
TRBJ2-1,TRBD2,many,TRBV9,CASSVSSGGSYNEQFF,TGTGCCAGCAGCGTTTCTAGCGGCGGCTCCTACAATGAGCAGTTCTTC
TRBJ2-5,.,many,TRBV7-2,CASSPDQGWETQYF,TGTGCCAGCAGCCCAGATCAGGGGTGGGAGACCCAGTACTTC
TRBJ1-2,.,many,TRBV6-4,CASSEGQSYGYTF,TGTGCCAGCAGTGAAGGACAGTCCTATGGCTACACCTTC
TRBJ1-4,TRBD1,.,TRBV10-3,CAITPSRDRGYYEQATNEKLFF,TGTGCCATCACCCCGAGCAGGGACAGGGGTTATTACGAGCAAGCAACTAATGAAAAACTGTTTTTT
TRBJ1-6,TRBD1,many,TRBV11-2,CASSGRDRGAHNSPLHF,TGTGCCAGCAGCGGCCGGGACAGGGGCGCCCATAATTCACCCCTCCACTTT